This T cell receptor (beta chain) was observed in a study of T cell responses to AZD1222 COVID-19 vaccine. Whole-study results and caveats: Spike regions recognized by vaccine-associated CD4 TCRs spanned the protein, led by 160-218 and 743-854. Without day 14 samples, only post-peak T cell repertoires were studied.

Concerning this clone itself: What it binds is unknown.

Germline V lookup: CDR1 MNHEY, CDR2 SMNVEV (reference sequence). V trimming: 6 bases; J trimming: 4 bases; junction bases outside the gene matches: 9. The CDR3 has 14 residues. Using immunoSEQ multiplex PCR, the repertoire was profiled, and TCRdb retains in-frame clones only, with some absent. Of 140,000 to 150,000 clones in the sample, around 89% are singletons; the top ten hold approximately 1.5%. Sample: peripheral blood, taken on day 0 of AZD1222 vaccination. The J gene is TRBJ2-7, the V gene TRBV27; 7 nucleotides agree with TRBD1. The sequence was collected from an adult in good health. The CDR3 DNA sequence: TGTGCCAGCAGCTATACGGGACAGCAGTACGAGCAGTACTTC. Translating it yields CASSYTGQQYEQYF.